This T cell receptor beta chain came from a study of blood T cell repertoires in COVID-19. In the study overall: Donors in the United States, Italy and Spain gave samples during acute or convalescent COVID-19.

Clinical histories supplied by participants themselves formed the basis of cohort assignment. Exposed study participants had met a COVID-19 case within 2 weeks before entry. Unmatched junction bases numbered 9, after V lost 4 bases and J lost 4 bases. Germline-derived CDR1 and CDR2 are MGHRA and YSYEKL. This CDR3 has 16 amino acids. Profiled with immunoSEQ multiplex PCR; TCRdb holds only in-frame clones, not every one. The repertoire holds 200,000 to 300,000 clones, with over 75% as singletons. This receptor was identified in a woman in her forties who had been exposed to COVID-19. The chain joins TRBV4-1 to TRBJ2-7; TRBD2 agrees at 11 bases. Sequenced sample: PBMCs or T cells enriched from blood (not recorded which). CDR3 DNA: TGCGCCAGCAGCCCACCGACTAGCGGGGTTATATACGAGCAGTACTTC. Encoded protein: CASSPPTSGVIYEQYF.